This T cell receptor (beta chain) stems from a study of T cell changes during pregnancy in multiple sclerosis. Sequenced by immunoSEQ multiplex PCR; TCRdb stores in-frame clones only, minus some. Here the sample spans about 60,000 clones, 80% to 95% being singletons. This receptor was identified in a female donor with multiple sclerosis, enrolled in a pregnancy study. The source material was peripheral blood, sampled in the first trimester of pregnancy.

This chain's CDR3 is CASSLTGQGTYEQYF. In DNA form, the CDR3 reads TGTGCCAGCAGTTTAACGGGACAGGGGACCTACGAGCAGTACTTC. The chain couples TRBV27 to TRBJ2-7; 10 nucleotides align to TRBD1. The germline CDR1 and CDR2 sequences are MNHEY and SMNVEV (reference sequence). The trim removed 2 bases at V and 2 bases at J, leaving 3 bases unmatched. The CDR3 is 15 amino acids.